These 13 T cell receptor beta chains were sequenced from one sample in a study of blood T cell repertoires in COVID-19. TCRdb keeps only in-frame clones here, not all; method: immunoSEQ multiplex PCR. The sample lists 180,000 or so clones; roughly four fifths were seen once. The sample consisted of peripheral blood. These receptors were collected from a human donor with acute or convalescent COVID-19. The donor label of this sample is uncertain.

V gene TRBV3-1 (or the pseudogene TRBV3-2) combines with J gene TRBJ1-6; no firm D call. The CDR3 has 13 residues. Trimming removed 1 base at V and 10 bases at J, with 8 bases between. Per the germline V gene, CDR1 is LGHDT and CDR2 is YNNKEL (reference sequence). CDR3 nucleotide sequence: TGTGCCAGCAGCCAAGGGCGGCAATCACCCCTCCACTTT. Translating gives CASSQGRQSPLHF.

The V and J genes are TRBV6-5 and TRBJ2-7, with TRBD1 identical over 7 bases. The trim removed 6 bases at V and 2 bases at J, leaving 4 bases unmatched. This CDR3 is built from 13 residues. Germline V gene data show CDR1 as MNHEY and CDR2 as SVGAGI. The CDR3 reads CASSSGGTYEQYF. DNA for the CDR3: TGTGCCAGCAGCTCAGGGGGTACCTACGAGCAGTACTTC.

This sequence joins TRBV2 and TRBJ2-7; 8 nucleotides match TRBD1. Germline V CDR1 and CDR2: SNHLY, FYNNEI. The CDR3 has 13 residues. The ends lost 5 bases at V and 6 bases at J; junction bases unmatched: 6. The CDR3 nucleotides are TGTGCCAGCAGTACCAGGGGGCTCGGCGAGCAGTACTTC. Encoded protein: CASSTRGLGEQYF.

The chain employs TRBV27 and TRBJ1-6, with 8 positions matching TRBD1. Germline V gene data show CDR1 as MNHEY and CDR2 as SMNVEV (reference sequence). The CDR3 extends over 13 amino acids. V was pared by 6 bases and J by 9 bases, with 4 bases of the junction left unmatched. Here the CDR3 reads CASRVGQGSPLHF. Here the CDR3 DNA reads TGTGCCAGCAGGGTAGGACAGGGTTCACCCCTCCACTTT.

This sequence joins TRBV4-1 and TRBJ2-7, with a tentative D call TRBD1 (6 bases). Looked up from germline, CDR1 is MGHRA and CDR2 is YSYEKL. The CDR3 totals 15 residues. Trimming took 2 bases from V and 2 from J, leaving 13 bases between them. Here the CDR3 reads CASSQTQGGPYEQYF. The CDR3 DNA is TGCGCCAGCAGCCAAACACAGGGTGGCCCCTACGAGCAGTACTTC.

The rearrangement uses TRBV19 and TRBJ2-5; 7 nucleotides line up with TRBD2. The CDR3 extends over 17 amino acids. Germline CDR1 and CDR2: LNHDA and SQIVND (reference sequence). V shed 2 bases, J shed 3 bases, and the junction held 12 bases outside the gene matches. CDR3 loop: CASSITGRGRAEETQYF. The CDR3 DNA reads TGTGCCAGTAGTATAACAGGTCGAGGGAGGGCCGAAGAGACCCAGTACTTC.

The rearrangement joins TRBV12-5 to TRBJ2-5; D gene ambiguous. Trimming stripped 5 bases from V and 5 bases from J, with 9 bases between. This CDR3 has 12 residues. Germline V gene data show CDR1 as LGHNT and CDR2 as FRNRAP. CDR3 protein: CASGVDSETQYF. The DNA of the CDR3 is TGTGCTAGTGGTGTGGATTCGGAGACCCAGTACTTC.

The V gene is TRBV19, the J gene TRBJ2-5; D may be TRBD2 (5 bases). Germline V lookup: CDR1 LNHDA, CDR2 SQIVND (reference sequence). This CDR3 comprises 14 residues. Trimming took off 7 bases at V and 2 bases at J, with 14 bases between the two ends. CDR3 DNA: TGTGCCAGTAAAAGGGAGACGGATCAAGAGACCCAGTACTTC. It encodes CASKRETDQETQYF. Full variable domain (rest looked up from reference TRBV19 and TRBJ2-5): DGGITQSPKYLFRKEGQNVTLSCEQNLNHDAMYWYRQDPGQGLRLIYYSQIVNDFQKGDIAEGYSVSREKKESFPLTVTSAQKNPTAFYLCASKRETDQETQYFGPGTRLLVL.

The rearrangement joins TRBV12-3 or TRBV12-4 to TRBJ1-2; weak D call: TRBD1 (5 bases). V lost 4 bases to trimming and J lost 10 bases, with 10 bases between them. The CDR3 totals 11 residues. As DNA, the CDR3 is TGTGCCAGCAGTTCTACAGGTGCCTACACCTTC. Residues: CASSSTGAYTF.

The chain combines TRBV18 with TRBJ1-3; 10 nucleotides match TRBD1. This CDR3 has 16 amino acids. V was pared by 4 bases and J by 0 bases, with 3 bases of the junction left unmatched. Germline V CDR1 and CDR2: KGHSH, LQKENI. CDR3: CASSRGTGDSGNTIYF. The CDR3 nucleotides are TGTGCCAGCTCACGGGGGACAGGGGACTCTGGAAACACCATATATTTT.

The rearrangement joins TRBV27 to TRBJ1-4, with a possible D match to TRBD1 (6 bases). Germline assignment: CDR1 MNHEY and CDR2 SMNVEV (reference sequence). The CDR3 extends over 15 amino acids. Trimming cost V 4 bases and J 2 bases, with 11 bases left between them. As DNA, the CDR3 is TGTGCCAGCAGTTCAACAGGGAACACTAATGAAAAACTGTTTTTT. Translation: CASSSTGNTNEKLFF.

As DNA, the CDR3 is TGTGCCAGCAGTTCCTGGACAGGGGGCTATCTTGGCTACACCTTC. Protein product: CASSSWTGGYLGYTF. V usage is TRBV7-2 and J usage is TRBJ1-2; 11 nucleotides match TRBD1. V shed 6 bases, J shed 7 bases, and the junction held 10 bases outside the gene matches. The CDR3 runs 15 residues. Germline assignment: CDR1 SGHTA and CDR2 FQGNSA.

The chain is built from TRBV24-1 and TRBJ1-2; no clear D gene. V was shortened by 1 base and J by 2 bases, with 7 bases between the two germline ends. Germline V gene sequence: CDR1 KGHDR, CDR2 SFDVKD. This CDR3 comprises 14 residues. In DNA form, the CDR3 reads TGTGCCACCAGTGATTTTAGAGGGAACTATGGCTACACCTTC. This codes for CATSDFRGNYGYTF.